This TCR beta chain was obtained from a study of radiotherapy plus CTLA-4 blockade in lung cancer. In the study overall: Across the patients, objective responses occurred in more than 15%, and disease control in 31%.

Points from the study as a whole: Blood-borne expansion of tumor-derived TCR clones followed radiotherapy plus ipilimumab. Early shifts in blood T cell clones, with interferon-beta, reportedly predicted response best.

People whose metastatic non-small-cell lung cancer was chemo-refractory got focal radiation along with CTLA-4 blockade by ipilimumab. A word on this clone: Its specificity is unknown.

Germline CDR1 is LNHNV and CDR2 is YYDKDF (reference sequence). Trimming took 5 bases from V and 5 from J; bases not matched to a gene: 11. CDR3 length equals 16 residues. The data were produced by immunoSEQ multiplex PCR, yet TCRdb's version contains in-frame clones alone and is incomplete. The table has about 55,000 clones, roughly four fifths seen once. The chain couples TRBV15 to TRBJ2-2, with 7 bases lining up with TRBD1. The TCR comes from a human donor with non-small cell lung cancer whose response to radiotherapy plus ipilimumab could not be evaluated. This sample comprised peripheral blood, obtained from a patient treated with radiotherapy plus ipilimumab. This chain's CDR3 is CATSARGLVRTGELFF. DNA of the CDR3: TGTGCCACCAGCGCCAGGGGGTTAGTCAGAACCGGGGAGCTGTTTTTT.